This T cell receptor (beta chain) was profiled in a study of CDR3 diversity in severe acne (dated by TCRdb to between 2018 and 2021). To note about this clonotype: Its antigen remains unidentified. The record has no base qualities; no much larger clone is one base away.

CDR1 SGHTA and CDR2 FQGTGA were looked up in the germline V gene. V sheds 6 bases and J sheds 3 bases, leaving 14 bases between their ends. The cysteine opens and the phenylalanine closes a CDR3 of 14 amino acids. CDR3 DNA is the only sequence kept; it has 42 bases, read in frame from the first base. The method was PCR. TCRdb names Illumina HiSeq 2000 as the instrument used. TCRdb passed the public sequencing reads through fastp at Q25 and MiXCR, retaining productive beta sequences. Entries that share a CDR3 protein sequence are merged under the most common genes and DNA. In this sample the table shows around 85,000 distinct CDR3 sequences, around 50% of which occur a single time. 11% of the sample is held by the ten biggest clonotypes.

Sequencing input: blood. The rearranged segments are TRBV7-3 and TRBJ1-2, and perhaps TRBD1 as D gene, on 6 matching bases. The clonotype was recovered from a male donor with severe acne vulgaris. Read as DNA, the sequence is TGTGCCAGCAGTGACTACGACAGGCACTATGGCTACACCTTC. This sequence encodes CASSDYDRHYGYTF.